Listed below are T cell receptor beta chains from one sample, sequenced in a study of CD8 T cells in ankylosing spondylitis. Each CDR3 protein gets one entry after TCRdb re-called the 5' RACE reads with MiXCR. Of over 200,000 distinct CDR3 sequences listed, roughly 10% are singletons. The sequenced material came from blood, either unsorted or a sorted T cell fraction (not recorded which). These receptors all stem from a male donor with ankylosing spondylitis or in good health (not recorded which). Both conserved end residues are part of each CDR3. Each record gives: J gene, clone size, V gene, D gene, CDR3 DNA, CDR3 protein. The D gene is left open where the match is weak. Expanded clones get a size class; other rows say once, few or many, or leave the size out.

TRBJ1-6 | many | TRBV20-1 | NA | TGCAGTGCTATTCGGGTGGGCTCCTATAATTCACCCCTCCACTTT | CSAIRVGSYNSPLHF
TRBJ1-1 | many | TRBV30 | TRBD1 | TGTGCCTGGAGCGACCAGGGGGACACTGAAGCTTTCTTT | CAWSDQGDTEAFF
TRBJ2-4 | many | TRBV12-3/TRBV12-4 | NA | TGTGCCAGCAGTTCGACAAGTCAGATCAGCAAAAACATTCAGTACTTC | CASSSTSQISKNIQYF
TRBJ2-2 | many | TRBV5-1 | NA | TGCGCCAGCAGCTTGGCCACTTACACCGGGGAGCTGTTTTTT | CASSLATYTGELFF
TRBJ1-5 | few | TRBV4-1 | NA | TGCGCCAGCAGCCAAGACACGGATCAGCCCCAGCATTTT | CASSQDTDQPQHF
TRBJ2-7 | many | TRBV7-2 | TRBD1 | TGTGCCAGCAGCCTTAGACAGGGTAAAACCTACGAGCAGTACTTC | CASSLRQGKTYEQYF
TRBJ2-5 | few | TRBV11-2 | TRBD1 | TGTGCCAGCAGCTATCGCAGGGGGCAAGAGACCCAGTACTTC | CASSYRRGQETQYF
TRBJ1-1 | many | TRBV20-1 | NA | TGCAGTGCTACTGGGGGCGAGAACACTGAAGCTTTCTTT | CSATGGENTEAFF
TRBJ2-5 | few | TRBV5-1 | TRBD2 | TGCGCCAGCAGCCCCCCCGGGGGGCAAGAGACCCAGTACTTC | CASSPPGGQETQYF
TRBJ2-2 | many | TRBV10-3 | NA | TGTGCCATCAGTAGCGCCAGGGATAACACCGGGGAGCTGTTTTTT | CAISSARDNTGELFF
TRBJ2-7 | many | TRBV28 | TRBD1 | TGTGCCAGCAGTCGCACCGTGGACAGGGTTTCCTACGAGCAGTACTTC | CASSRTVDRVSYEQYF
TRBJ2-1 | NA | TRBV7-9 | TRBD2 | TGTGCCAGCAGCCTTCTAGCGGGCACTGAGCAGTTCTTC | CASSLLAGTEQFF
TRBJ2-5 | many | TRBV5-1 | NA | TGCGCCAGCAGCTCGGGACATCGACAAGAGACCCAGTACTTC | CASSSGHRQETQYF
TRBJ1-1 | few | TRBV29-1 | NA | TGCAGCTCCAGTCGCATGACTGAAGCTTTCTTT | CSSSRMTEAFF
TRBJ1-1 | NA | TRBV3-1 | NA | TGTGCCAGCAGCCAGACCGAGGGGGGCACTGAAGCTTTCTTT | CASSQTEGGTEAFF
TRBJ1-1 | many | TRBV7-9 | NA | TGTGCCAGCAGACGTGACAGTAACACTGAAGCTTTCTTT | CASRRDSNTEAFF
TRBJ2-6 | NA | TRBV20-1 | NA | TGCAGTGCGGACCAGGGCTACTCTGGGGCCAACGTCCTGACTTTC | CSADQGYSGANVLTF
TRBJ2-3 | NA | TRBV7-2 | NA | TGTGCCAGCAGCTTAGGTGCCAGGGTGGGAGATACGCAGTATTTT | CASSLGARVGDTQYF
TRBJ2-5 | many | TRBV7-3 | TRBD2 | TGTGCCAGCAGCTCCCGTCGGGGGGGAGAGGAGACCCAGTACTTC | CASSSRRGGEETQYF
TRBJ1-5 | NA | TRBV19 | NA | TGTGCCAGTGCCAGTTTGGCGGAAGTTAATCAGCCCCAGCATTTT | CASASLAEVNQPQHF
TRBJ2-7 | NA | TRBV7-6 | NA | TGTGCCAGCAGCACCGACGGGGGGCGCGAGCAGTACTTC | CASSTDGGREQYF
TRBJ1-4 | NA | TRBV5-6 | TRBD1 | TGTGCCAGCAGCGGCTTTCCAGGACAGGACTCTAATGAAAAACTGTTTTTT | CASSGFPGQDSNEKLFF
TRBJ1-1 | few | TRBV7-6 | NA | TGTGCCAGCAGCTTAGCCAGGGACGACACTGAAGCTTTCTTT | CASSLARDDTEAFF
TRBJ1-2 | few | TRBV5-1 | NA | TGCGCCAGCAGCTTGGAGGCAGGGGCTAATGGCTACACCTTC | CASSLEAGANGYTF
TRBJ2-5 | many | TRBV12-3/TRBV12-4 | TRBD1 | TGTGCCAGCAGTTTAAATGGACAGGCTTTAGAGACCCAGTACTTC | CASSLNGQALETQYF
TRBJ2-7 | many | TRBV5-1 | NA | TGCGCCAGCAGCTTGGTTCCTTACGAGCAGTACTTC | CASSLVPYEQYF
TRBJ2-6 | many | TRBV5-1 | NA | TGCGCCAGCAGCTGGACGGACATCTCTGGGGCCAACGTCCTGACTTTC | CASSWTDISGANVLTF
TRBJ1-2 | few | TRBV10-2 | NA | TGCGCCAGCAGTGTGTTTTCTTATGGCTACACCTTC | CASSVFSYGYTF
TRBJ2-3 | NA | TRBV9 | TRBD2 | TGTGCCAGCAGCGTAGAGTCTAGCGGGGGGTACCCGCGGAGCACAGATACGCAGTATTTT | CASSVESSGGYPRSTDTQYF